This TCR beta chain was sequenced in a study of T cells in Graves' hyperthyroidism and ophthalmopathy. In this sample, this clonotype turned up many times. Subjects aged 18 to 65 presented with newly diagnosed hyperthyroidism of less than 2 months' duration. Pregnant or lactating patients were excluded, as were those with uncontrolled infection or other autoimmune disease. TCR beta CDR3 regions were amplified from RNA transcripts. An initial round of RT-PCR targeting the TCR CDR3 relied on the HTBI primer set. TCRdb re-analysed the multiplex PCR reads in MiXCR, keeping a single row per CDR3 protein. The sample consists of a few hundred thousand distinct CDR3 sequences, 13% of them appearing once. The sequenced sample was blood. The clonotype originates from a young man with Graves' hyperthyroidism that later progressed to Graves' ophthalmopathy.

The CDR3 coding sequence is TGTGCCAGCAGTTTTTCCCGGACAGGGGGTGACTATGGCTACACCTTC. It specifies CASSFSRTGGDYGYTF. The J gene is TRBJ1-2, the V gene TRBV12-3 or TRBV12-4; TRBD1 matches at 10 bases. The length of the CDR3 is 16 residues. The V segment lost 3 bases and the J segment 3 bases; nucleotides outside the gene matches: 7.